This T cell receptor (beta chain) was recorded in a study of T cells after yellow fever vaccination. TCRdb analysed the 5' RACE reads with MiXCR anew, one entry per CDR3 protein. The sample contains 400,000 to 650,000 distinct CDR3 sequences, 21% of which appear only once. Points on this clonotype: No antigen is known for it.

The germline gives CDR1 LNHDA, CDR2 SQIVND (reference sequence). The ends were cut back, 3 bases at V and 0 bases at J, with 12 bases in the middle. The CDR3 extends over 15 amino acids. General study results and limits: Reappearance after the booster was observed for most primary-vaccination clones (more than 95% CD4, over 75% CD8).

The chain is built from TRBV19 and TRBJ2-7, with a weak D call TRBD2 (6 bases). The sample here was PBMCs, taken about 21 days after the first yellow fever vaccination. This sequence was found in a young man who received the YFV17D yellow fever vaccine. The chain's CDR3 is CASSITGGTSYEQYF. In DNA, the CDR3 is TGTGCCAGTAGTATTACCGGGGGAACCTCCTACGAGCAGTACTTC.